Shown below are 10 T cell receptor beta chains from a single sample sequenced in a study of CXCR3-negative and CXCR3-positive naive CD8 T cells. Study findings and constraints: Greater hydrophobicity was found in TRB CDR3s of CXCR3-positive naive cells than of CXCR3-negative naive cells.

These receptors' targets are unknown. Libraries of TRB cDNA were made by 5' RACE and carried UMIs. Following a re-call of the 5' RACE reads, TCRdb has one entry per CDR3 protein and lacks DNA. Its clone listing holds tens of thousands of distinct CDR3 sequences. Sequencing was done on a sample of naive CXCR3+ CD8+ T cells from blood. Noted subset: CD45RO-CCR7+CD27+CD95- naive CD8+ T cells expressing CXCR3 (TNR3+). The receptors here all came from a human donor in good health. Some clones in this sample may be carry-over from other donors' samples.

The V gene is TRBV28, the J gene TRBJ1-1. In germline, CDR1 is MDHEN, CDR2 SYDVKM. This CDR3 comprises 13 residues. CDR3 in amino acids: CASSFTPANEAFF. Full variable domain (outside the CDR3, taken from reference TRBV28 and TRBJ1-1): DVKVTQSSRYLVKRTGEKVFLECVQDMDHENMFWYRQDPGLGLRLIYFSYDVKMKEKGDIPEGYSVSREKKERFSLILESASTNQTSMYLCASSFTPANEAFFGQGTRLTVV.

The genes are TRBV7-9 and TRBJ2-7; TCRdb calls TRBD1, which cannot be checked without DNA. CDR3 length: 14 amino acids. CDR1 and CDR2 from the germline V gene are SEHNR and FQNEAQ (reference sequence). CDR3 loop: CASSLTGAAYEQYF.

The chain joins TRBV4-2 to TRBJ2-2; the D call of TRBD1 rests on TCRdb alone, since no DNA is present to check it. The CDR3 length is 15 residues. Per the germline V gene, CDR1 is LGHNA and CDR2 is YNFKEQ. This CDR3 reads CASSGPQGNTGELFF.

The gene calls are TRBV4-2 and TRBJ2-3. CDR1 LGHNA and CDR2 YNFKEQ come from the germline V gene. The length of the CDR3 is 13 residues. CDR3 residues: CASSQVLGDTQYF.

This sequence joins TRBV21-1 and TRBJ1-6; TCRdb calls TRBD1, which cannot be checked without DNA. TRBV21-1 is a pseudogene. The CDR3 extends over 15 amino acids. The CDR3 sequence: CASSKQTGRNSPLHF.

This chain uses TRBV11-3 with TRBJ2-2. The CDR3 covers 15 residues. Germline CDR1 SGHNT, CDR2 YENEEA. The CDR3 loop reads CASSPVNTIAGELFF.

The chain recombines TRBV7-9 with TRBJ2-3; as DNA is missing, the TRBD1 call by TCRdb cannot be tested. The CDR3 length is 14 residues. The germline CDR1 and CDR2 sequences are SEHNR and FQNEAQ (reference sequence). CDR3 residues: CASSSTGYEDTQYF.

The rearrangement links TRBV4-2 to TRBJ2-3; TCRdb proposes TRBD2, but this gene call is untestable without DNA. Per the germline V gene, CDR1 is LGHNA and CDR2 is YNFKEQ. CDR3 length: 16 amino acids. The CDR3 sequence is CASSQVAGGSTDTQYF.

The J gene is TRBJ2-3, the V gene TRBV7-2; TCRdb calls TRBD2, which cannot be checked without DNA. CDR3 length: 14 amino acids. Germline assignment: CDR1 SGHTA and CDR2 FQGNSA. CDR3: CASSLPPRTHTQYF.

V gene TRBV20-1 combines with J gene TRBJ2-7; TCRdb designates TRBD2, a call that cannot be tested without DNA. CDR1 and CDR2 (germline): DFQATT, SNEGSKA (reference sequence). The CDR3 sequence is 18 residues long. CDR3 in amino acids: CSARDSLAGGFSSYEQYF.